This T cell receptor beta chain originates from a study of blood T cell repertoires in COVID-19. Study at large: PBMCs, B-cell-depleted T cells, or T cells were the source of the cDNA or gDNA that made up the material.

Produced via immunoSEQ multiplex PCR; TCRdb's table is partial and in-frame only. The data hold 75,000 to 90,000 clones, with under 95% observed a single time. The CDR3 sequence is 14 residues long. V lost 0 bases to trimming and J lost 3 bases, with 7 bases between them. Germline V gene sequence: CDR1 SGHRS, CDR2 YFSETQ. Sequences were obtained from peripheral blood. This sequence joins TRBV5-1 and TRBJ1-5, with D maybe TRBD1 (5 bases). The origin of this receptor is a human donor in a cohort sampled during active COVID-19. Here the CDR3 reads CASSLEQDNQPQHF. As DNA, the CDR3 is TGCGCCAGCAGCTTGGAACAGGACAATCAGCCCCAGCATTTT.